Listed below are T cell receptor beta chains from one sample, sequenced in a study of T cell responses to AZD1222 COVID-19 vaccine. This table comes from immunoSEQ multiplex PCR, and its TCRdb copy is limited to in-frame clones, with some not included. The sample lists about 150,000 clones; about 90% were seen once. Sequences were derived from peripheral blood, sampled 28 days after the second AZD1222 dose. Every receptor here comes from an adult who received the AZD1222 COVID-19 vaccine. CDR3s leave out the opening cysteine and the closing phenylalanine or tryptophan. Fields, in order: clone size, CDR3 length, J gene, V gene, CDR3 protein. Size values are once, few and many counts, or a class for expanded clones, and some rows have none.

clone size: NA; CDR3 length: 15; J gene: TRBJ1-6; V gene: TRBV27; CDR3 protein: ASTLRQEDNYNSPLH
clone size: NA; CDR3 length: 12; J gene: TRBJ1-5; V gene: TRBV30; CDR3 protein: AWTPSGLYQPQH
clone size: once; CDR3 length: 11; J gene: TRBJ2-7; V gene: TRBV6-5; CDR3 protein: ASSYLRDYEQY
clone size: NA; CDR3 length: 15; J gene: TRBJ2-1; V gene: TRBV24-1; CDR3 protein: ATSDWGGADSANEQF
clone size: NA; CDR3 length: 12; J gene: TRBJ1-2; V gene: TRBV27; CDR3 protein: ASSLGGEIYGYT
clone size: NA; CDR3 length: 14; J gene: TRBJ1-3; V gene: TRBV19; CDR3 protein: ASSVAGQSSGNTIY
clone size: NA; CDR3 length: 14; J gene: TRBJ1-5; V gene: TRBV30; CDR3 protein: AWSGTGQYSNQPQH
clone size: NA; CDR3 length: 13; J gene: TRBJ2-7; V gene: TRBV9; CDR3 protein: ASSGRTSGNYEQY
clone size: NA; CDR3 length: 14; J gene: TRBJ1-5; V gene: TRBV15; CDR3 protein: ATAGRLRVSNQPQH
clone size: NA; CDR3 length: 14; J gene: TRBJ1-5; V gene: TRBV19; CDR3 protein: ASSKVTGGWGQPQH
clone size: NA; CDR3 length: 11; J gene: TRBJ1-4; V gene: TRBV5-1; CDR3 protein: ASSLTQNEKLF
clone size: few; CDR3 length: 14; J gene: TRBJ2-1; V gene: TRBV2; CDR3 protein: ASSSGLAGPYNEQF
clone size: NA; CDR3 length: 12; J gene: TRBJ2-7; V gene: TRBV3-1/TRBV3-2; CDR3 protein: ASSLGGIQYEQY
clone size: NA; CDR3 length: 11; J gene: TRBJ1-3; V gene: TRBV5-4; CDR3 protein: ASSLESGNTIY